These T cell receptor beta chains were read from a single sample in a study of regulatory T cells in long-lasting Graves disease. TCRdb processed the multiplex PCR reads anew with MiXCR; each CDR3 protein has one entry. The sample contains about 450,000 distinct CDR3 sequences, less than 15% of which appear only once. The sample was also reused in another study, on T cells in Graves' hyperthyroidism and ophthalmopathy.

The specimen was peripheral blood mononuclear cells (PBMCs), collected at new diagnosis, from a patient treated with antithyroid drugs. The receptors stem from a woman aged 45 to 65 with Graves disease. The CDR3 runs from the conserved cysteine through the conserved F or W. Fields, in order: clone size, V gene, J gene, D gene, CDR3 protein, CDR3 DNA. A D gene is named only where the DNA matches it firmly. Clone size is shown for a subset of rows, as once, few, many or a class of expanded clone.

>NA|TRBV3-1|TRBJ2-5|TRBD2
CASSQGRGGAPQETQYF
TGTGCCAGCAGCCAAGGGCGGGGGGGGGCGCCGCAAGAGACCCAGTACTTC
>NA|TRBV27|TRBJ2-3|NA
CASSTYTDTQYF
TGTGCCAGCAGTACCTATACAGATACGCAGTATTTT
>NA|TRBV29-1|TRBJ2-2|NA
CSVPGSGAGELFF
TGCAGCGTTCCGGGAAGCGGAGCCGGGGAGCTGTTTTTT
>many|TRBV28|TRBJ1-1|NA
CASSFLDKPEDTEAFF
TGTGCCAGCAGTTTCCTGGACAAGCCCGAGGACACTGAAGCTTTCTTT
>NA|TRBV19|TRBJ2-1|TRBD2
CASRTRWDNEQFF
TGTGCCAGTCGGACTAGGTGGGACAATGAGCAGTTCTTC
>few|TRBV5-1|TRBJ2-1|TRBD2
CASSGGYAGGPRNEQFF
TGCGCCAGCAGCGGTGGGTACGCGGGAGGGCCTAGAAATGAGCAGTTCTTC
>few|TRBV20-1|TRBJ2-5|NA
CSARDTSQETQYF
TGCAGTGCTAGAGACACCAGCCAAGAGACCCAGTACTTC
>NA|TRBV3-1|TRBJ2-1|NA
CASSTWDQNEQFF
TGTGCCAGCAGCACCTGGGACCAGAATGAGCAGTTCTTC
>many|TRBV12-3/TRBV12-4|TRBJ2-5|TRBD1
CASSPGQGLETQYF
TGTGCCAGCAGCCCGGGACAGGGGTTGGAGACCCAGTACTTC
>NA|TRBV12-3/TRBV12-4|TRBJ2-1|TRBD1
CASSTTGVAEQFF
TGTGCCAGCAGTACCACAGGGGTTGCTGAGCAGTTCTTC
>few|TRBV5-1|TRBJ1-2|NA
CASTSGGAKGYTF
TGCGCCAGCACCTCCGGGGGGGCGAAAGGCTACACCTTC
>NA|TRBV30|TRBJ1-5|NA
CAWSVGVVSLNQPQHF
TGTGCCTGGAGTGTAGGTGTAGTGAGCCTGAATCAGCCCCAGCATTTT
>NA|TRBV3-1|TRBJ2-1|TRBD2
CASRGARGGHNEQFF
TGTGCCAGCAGGGGCGCGCGCGGGGGACACAATGAGCAGTTCTTC
>NA|TRBV10-3|TRBJ2-6|NA
CAIGGLAEHSGANVLTF
TGTGCCATCGGGGGGCTAGCGGAGCACTCTGGGGCCAACGTCCTGACTTTC
>many|TRBV2|TRBJ2-7|NA
CASSESGPSSYEQYF
TGTGCCAGCAGTGAAAGCGGACCGAGCTCCTACGAGCAGTACTTC
>NA|TRBV4-1|TRBJ1-4|NA
CASSPKPGTPSNEKLFF
TGCGCCAGCAGCCCTAAGCCAGGGACACCGTCTAATGAAAAACTGTTTTTT
>many|TRBV5-8|TRBJ1-2|NA
CASSMAGVYGYTF
TGTGCCAGCAGCATGGCCGGGGTCTATGGCTACACCTTC